Presented here are 2 T cell receptor beta chains from one specimen sequenced in a study of blood T cell repertoires in COVID-19 (dated by TCRdb to the early 2020s). Libraries came from the immunoSEQ multiplex PCR assay. The clones in this table, taken by TCRdb from immuneACCESS, are in-frame only. Not every clone is retained; where verified, under half of the shortfall comes from an unresolved V gene, and the cause of the rest is unknown. This sample gives about 250,000 clones in total; more than 80% of them show up just once. Clones ranked in the top ten supply around 3% of the sample. The sequencing input was peripheral blood. Every receptor here comes from a woman in her 30s with active or convalescent COVID-19.

J is TRBJ2-7 and V is TRBV28; 9 bases line up with TRBD1. The germline V gene encodes CDR1 MDHEN and CDR2 SYDVKM. The CDR3 spans 12 residues. Germline trimming cut 10 bases from V and 3 bases from J; bases unmatched to any gene: 4. The CDR3 nucleotides are TGTGCCATCCAGGGACAGGGCTACGAGCAGTACTTC. Encoded protein: CAIQGQGYEQYF. The complete variable domain, with remaining parts taken from reference TRBV28 and TRBJ2-7, reads DVKVTQSSRYLVKRTGEKVFLECVQDMDHENMFWYRQDPGLGLRLIYFSYDVKMKEKGDIPEGYSVSREKKERFSLILESASTNQTSMYLCAIQGQGYEQYFGPGTRLTVT.

This chain uses TRBV15 with TRBJ1-1, with a possible D match to TRBD1 (6 bases). Per germline, CDR1 LNHNV and CDR2 YYDKDF (reference sequence). V was trimmed by 1 base and J by 5 bases, leaving 14 bases between them. The CDR3 is made up of 15 amino acids. CDR3 sequence: CATSRGGGEGTEAFF. The CDR3 coding sequence is TGTGCCACCAGCAGAGGCGGGGGCGAGGGGACTGAAGCTTTCTTT.